This note documents a single TCR beta chain sequence. Its antigen is as yet unknown. Germline V gives CDR1 SEHNR, CDR2 FQNEAQ (reference sequence). Unmatched junction bases numbered 9, after V lost 6 bases and J lost 5 bases. The CDR3 length is 15 residues. Profiling relied on immunoSEQ multiplex PCR, and the TCRdb table lists in-frame clones only, not all of them. The sample records tens of thousands of clones, 88% being singletons. This sample was included in a study of OX40 agonist ivuxolimab in advanced cancers. Study observations and caveats: In general, CD8+ T cells held more expanded clones than CD4+ did, on average. Low normalized clonal expansion also occurred in some nonresponding patients. It was not determined which antigens were specifically recognized by the peripheral T cells that had undergone clonal expansion. At 0.1 to 3.0 mg/kg and by week 6, CD4+ and CD8+ T cells in the blood had expanded clonally.

This sample comprised CD4+ or CD8+ T cells sorted from blood, obtained in a trial of the OX40 agonist ivuxolimab. This chain links TRBV7-9 with TRBJ2-5, with 10 bases fitting TRBD2. The sequence came from an adult with an advanced solid tumor such as melanoma, head and neck, liver or kidney cancer. This CDR3 reads CASSWSGGARETQYF. CDR3 bases: TGTGCCAGCAGTTGGAGCGGGGGGGCCAGGGAGACCCAGTACTTC.